This T cell receptor (beta chain) was captured by sequencing in a study of human T cells and chemical hapten exposure. The CDR3 loop spans 16 amino acids. Trimming stripped 1 base from V and 2 bases from J, with 14 bases between. CDR1 LGHDT and CDR2 YNNKEL come from the germline V gene (reference sequence). TCRdb called the RACE reads again in MiXCR, with one record for every CDR3 protein. Found here are fewer than 100,000 distinct CDR3 sequences, about 10% of them singletons; the top ten hold roughly 3.4%. Described time point: patch test 1, 2 weeks after DPC sensitization. Documented treatment: therapeutic diphenylcyclopropenone sensitization with weekly scalp DPC. The donor pool consisted of alopecia patients aged 18 to 70 years, considered suitable for DPC.

The sequencing used whole blood, collected in connection with sensitization to the hapten diphenylcyclopropenone (DPC). The receptor comes from a woman between 55 and 75 years old with alopecia areata. Some clones in this sample may be carry-over from other donors' samples. The chain carries TRBV3-1 and TRBJ1-2; no clear D gene. The CDR3 region is CASSQVVAVENYGYTF. The CDR3 nucleotides are TGTGCCAGCAGCCAAGTAGTGGCGGTTGAGAACTATGGCTACACCTTC.